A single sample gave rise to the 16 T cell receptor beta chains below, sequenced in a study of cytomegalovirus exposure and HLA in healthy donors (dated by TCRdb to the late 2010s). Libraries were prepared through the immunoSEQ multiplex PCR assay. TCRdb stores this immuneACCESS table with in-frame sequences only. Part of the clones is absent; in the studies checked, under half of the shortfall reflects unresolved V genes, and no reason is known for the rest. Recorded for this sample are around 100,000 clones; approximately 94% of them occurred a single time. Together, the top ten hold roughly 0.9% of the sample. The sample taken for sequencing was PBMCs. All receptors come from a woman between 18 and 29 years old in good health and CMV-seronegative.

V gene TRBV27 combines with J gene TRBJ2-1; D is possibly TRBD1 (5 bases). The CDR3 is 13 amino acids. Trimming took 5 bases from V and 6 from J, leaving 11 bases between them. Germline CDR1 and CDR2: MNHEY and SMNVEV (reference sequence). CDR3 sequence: CASSLMDINEQFF. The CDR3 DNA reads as TGTGCCAGCAGTCTTATGGACATCAATGAGCAGTTCTTC.

The CDR3 loop is CASRTGTEYNEQFF. The DNA of the CDR3 is TGTGCCAGCAGGACCGGGACAGAATACAATGAGCAGTTCTTC. The chain couples TRBV6-5 to TRBJ2-1, with 7 bases fitting TRBD1. The CDR3 loop spans 14 amino acids. Unmatched junction bases numbered 6, after V lost 6 bases and J lost 4 bases. Germline V gives CDR1 MNHEY, CDR2 SVGAGI.

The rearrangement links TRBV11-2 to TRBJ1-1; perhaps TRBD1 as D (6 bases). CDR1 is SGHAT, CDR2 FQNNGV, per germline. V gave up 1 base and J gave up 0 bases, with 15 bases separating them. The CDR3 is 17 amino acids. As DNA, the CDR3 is TGTGCCAGCAGCTTAGCGGGGTTGCAGGGGATGAACACTGAAGCTTTCTTT. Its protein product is CASSLAGLQGMNTEAFF.

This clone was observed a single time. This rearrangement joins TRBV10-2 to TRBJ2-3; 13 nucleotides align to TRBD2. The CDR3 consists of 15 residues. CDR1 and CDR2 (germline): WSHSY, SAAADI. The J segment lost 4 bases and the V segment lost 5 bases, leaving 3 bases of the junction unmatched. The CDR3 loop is CASSQLAGGADTQYF. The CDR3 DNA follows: TGCGCCAGCAGTCAACTAGCGGGAGGGGCAGATACGCAGTATTTT.

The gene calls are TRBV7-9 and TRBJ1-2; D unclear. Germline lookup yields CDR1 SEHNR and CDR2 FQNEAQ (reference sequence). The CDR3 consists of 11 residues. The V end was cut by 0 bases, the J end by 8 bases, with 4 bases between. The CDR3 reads CASSLAGGYTF. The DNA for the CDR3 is TGTGCCAGCAGCTTAGCGGGCGGCTACACCTTC.

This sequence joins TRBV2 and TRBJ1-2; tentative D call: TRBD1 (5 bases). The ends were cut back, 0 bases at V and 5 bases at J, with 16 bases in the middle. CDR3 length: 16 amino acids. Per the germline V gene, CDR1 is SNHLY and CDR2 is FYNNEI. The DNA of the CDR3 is TGTGCCAGCAGTGAAGCGCGGGGTGACAGTTGGTATGGCTACACCTTC. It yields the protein CASSEARGDSWYGYTF.

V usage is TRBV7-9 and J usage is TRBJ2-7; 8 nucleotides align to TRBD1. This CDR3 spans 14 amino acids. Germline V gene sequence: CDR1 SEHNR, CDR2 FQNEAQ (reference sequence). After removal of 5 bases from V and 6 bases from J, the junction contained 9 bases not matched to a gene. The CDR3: CASSPWTGTGEQYF. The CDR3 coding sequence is TGTGCCAGCAGCCCGTGGACAGGGACCGGCGAGCAGTACTTC.

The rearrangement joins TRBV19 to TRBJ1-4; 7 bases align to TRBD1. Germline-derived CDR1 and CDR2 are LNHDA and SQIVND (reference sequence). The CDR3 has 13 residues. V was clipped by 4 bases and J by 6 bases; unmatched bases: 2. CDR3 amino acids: CASSTDRDEKLFF. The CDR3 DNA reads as TGTGCCAGTAGTACCGACAGGGATGAAAAACTGTTTTTT.

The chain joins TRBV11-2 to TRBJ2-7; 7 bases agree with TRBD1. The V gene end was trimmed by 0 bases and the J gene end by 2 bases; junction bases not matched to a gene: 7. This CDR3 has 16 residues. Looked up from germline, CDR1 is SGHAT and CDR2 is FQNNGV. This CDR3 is CASSLETGLFPYEQYF. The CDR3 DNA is TGTGCCAGCAGCTTAGAGACAGGGCTGTTTCCCTACGAGCAGTACTTC.

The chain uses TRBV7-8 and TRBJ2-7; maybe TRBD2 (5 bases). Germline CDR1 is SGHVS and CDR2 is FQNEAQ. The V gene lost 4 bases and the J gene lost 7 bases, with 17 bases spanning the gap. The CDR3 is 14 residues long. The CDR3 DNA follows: TGTGCCAGCAGCTCTGGACTTCGGACGGGGGAGCAGTACTTC. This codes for CASSSGLRTGEQYF. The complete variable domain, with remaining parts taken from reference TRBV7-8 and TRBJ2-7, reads GAGVSQSPRYKVAKRGQDVALRCDPISGHVSLFWYQQALGQGPEFLTYFQNEAQLDKSGLPSDRFFAERPEGSVSTLKIQRTQQEDSAVYLCASSSGLRTGEQYFGPGTRLTVT.

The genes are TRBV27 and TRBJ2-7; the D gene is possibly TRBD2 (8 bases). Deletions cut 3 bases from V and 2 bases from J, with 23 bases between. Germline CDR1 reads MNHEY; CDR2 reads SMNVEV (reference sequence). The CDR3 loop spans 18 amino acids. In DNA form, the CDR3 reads TGTGCCAGCAGTTTCACCGGGACAGCAGAAGCGGGAGCCTACGAGCAGTACTTC. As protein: CASSFTGTAEAGAYEQYF.

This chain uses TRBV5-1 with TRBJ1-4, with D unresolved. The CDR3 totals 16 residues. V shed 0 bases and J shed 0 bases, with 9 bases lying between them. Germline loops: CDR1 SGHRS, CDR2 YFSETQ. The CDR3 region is CASSLGSSATNEKLFF. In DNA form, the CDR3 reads TGCGCCAGCAGCTTGGGCTCCAGTGCAACTAATGAAAAACTGTTTTTT.

CDR3 sequence: CAISESGTGSQPQHF. The CDR3 DNA reads as TGTGCCATCAGTGAGTCGGGTACAGGGAGTCAGCCCCAGCATTTT. The chain employs TRBV10-3 and TRBJ1-5, with TRBD1 as a possible D gene (6 bases). Germline V gene data show CDR1 as ENHRY and CDR2 as SYGVKD. V dropped 0 bases and J dropped 6 bases, with 12 bases sitting between them. This CDR3 has 15 amino acids.

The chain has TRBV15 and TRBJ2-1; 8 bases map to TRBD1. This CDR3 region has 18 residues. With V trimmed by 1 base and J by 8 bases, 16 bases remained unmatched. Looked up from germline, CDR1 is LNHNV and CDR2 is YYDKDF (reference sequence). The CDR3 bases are TGTGCCACCAGCAGAGGTAGCCACAGGGGGTCGAATCGGGATGAGCAGTTCTTC. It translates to CATSRGSHRGSNRDEQFF.

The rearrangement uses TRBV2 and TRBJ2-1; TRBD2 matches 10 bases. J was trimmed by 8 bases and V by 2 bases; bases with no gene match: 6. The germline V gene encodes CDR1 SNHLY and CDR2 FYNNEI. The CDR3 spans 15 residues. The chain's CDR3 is CASSERSGRIHEQFF. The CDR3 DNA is TGTGCCAGCAGTGAACGTAGCGGGAGGATTCATGAGCAGTTCTTC.

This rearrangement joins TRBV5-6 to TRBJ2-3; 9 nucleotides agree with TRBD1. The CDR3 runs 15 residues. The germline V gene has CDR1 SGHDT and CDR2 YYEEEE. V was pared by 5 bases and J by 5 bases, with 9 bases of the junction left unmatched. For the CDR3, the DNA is TGTGCCAGCAGGTCTGAACAGGGGGCAAGAGATACGCAGTATTTT. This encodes CASRSEQGARDTQYF.